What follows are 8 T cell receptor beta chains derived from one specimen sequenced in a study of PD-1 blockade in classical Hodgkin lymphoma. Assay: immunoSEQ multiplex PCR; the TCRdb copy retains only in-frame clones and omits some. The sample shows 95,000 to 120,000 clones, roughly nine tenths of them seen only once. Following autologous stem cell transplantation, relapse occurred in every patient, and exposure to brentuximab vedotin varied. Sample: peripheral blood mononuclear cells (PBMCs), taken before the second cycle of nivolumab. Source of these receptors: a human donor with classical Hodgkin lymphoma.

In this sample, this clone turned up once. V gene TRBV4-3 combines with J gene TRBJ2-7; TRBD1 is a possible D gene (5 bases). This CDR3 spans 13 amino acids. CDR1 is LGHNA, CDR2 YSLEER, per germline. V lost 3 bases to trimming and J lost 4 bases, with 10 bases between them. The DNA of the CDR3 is TGCGCCAGCAGCCAGGCCGACAGTTACGAGCAGTACTTC. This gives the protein CASSQADSYEQYF.

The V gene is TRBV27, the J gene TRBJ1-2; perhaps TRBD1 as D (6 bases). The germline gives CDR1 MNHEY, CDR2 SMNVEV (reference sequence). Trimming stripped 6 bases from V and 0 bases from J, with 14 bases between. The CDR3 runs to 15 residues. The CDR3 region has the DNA TGTGCCAGCAGAGATGGGGGGCTGACTAACTATGGCTACACCTTC. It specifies CASRDGGLTNYGYTF.

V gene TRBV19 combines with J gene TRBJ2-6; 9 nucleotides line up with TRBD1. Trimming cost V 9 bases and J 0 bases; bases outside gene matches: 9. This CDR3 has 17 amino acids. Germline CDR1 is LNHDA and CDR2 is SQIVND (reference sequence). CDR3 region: CASHHRGPDSGANVLTF. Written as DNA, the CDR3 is TGTGCCAGCCACCACAGGGGGCCGGACTCTGGGGCCAACGTCCTGACTTTC.

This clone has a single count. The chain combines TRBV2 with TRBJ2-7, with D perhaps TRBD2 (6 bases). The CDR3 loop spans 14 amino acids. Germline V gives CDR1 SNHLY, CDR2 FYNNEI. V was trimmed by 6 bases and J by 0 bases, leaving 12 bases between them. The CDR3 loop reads CASRRDSGSYEQYF. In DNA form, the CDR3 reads TGTGCCAGCAGAAGGGATAGCGGCTCCTACGAGCAGTACTTC.

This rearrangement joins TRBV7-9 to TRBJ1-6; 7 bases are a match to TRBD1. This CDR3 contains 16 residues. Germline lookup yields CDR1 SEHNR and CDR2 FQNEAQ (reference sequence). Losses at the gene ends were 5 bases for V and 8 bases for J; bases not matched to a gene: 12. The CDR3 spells CASSHSRDSGYSPLHF. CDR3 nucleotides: TGTGCCAGCAGCCATTCGAGGGACAGCGGGTATTCACCCCTCCACTTT. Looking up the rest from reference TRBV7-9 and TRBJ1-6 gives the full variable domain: DTGVSQNPRHKITKRGQNVTFRCDPISEHNRLYWYRQTLGQGPEFLTYFQNEAQLEKSRLLSDRFSAERPKGSFSTLEIQRTEQGDSAMYLCASSHSRDSGYSPLHFGNGTRLTVT.

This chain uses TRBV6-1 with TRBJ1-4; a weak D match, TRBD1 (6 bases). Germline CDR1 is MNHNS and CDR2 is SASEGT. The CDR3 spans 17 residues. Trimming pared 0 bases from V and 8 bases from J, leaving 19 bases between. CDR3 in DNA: TGTGCCAGCAGTGAAGCGTTCCCCGGACAGTCGGACGAAAAACTGTTTTTT. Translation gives CASSEAFPGQSDEKLFF.

This CDR3 reads CASSVLGGEPTGQFF. The CDR3 bases are TGCGCCAGCAGCGTGCTAGGGGGAGAACCTACAGGGCAGTTCTTC. This chain connects TRBV4-1 to TRBJ2-1, with D possibly being TRBD1 (6 bases). The CDR3 spans 15 residues. Trimming stripped 5 bases from V and 12 bases from J, with 23 bases between. Germline V gene sequence: CDR1 MGHRA, CDR2 YSYEKL.

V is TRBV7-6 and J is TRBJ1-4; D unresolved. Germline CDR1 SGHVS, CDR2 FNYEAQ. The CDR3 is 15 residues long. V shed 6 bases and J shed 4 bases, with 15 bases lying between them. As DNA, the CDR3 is TGTGCCAGCAGACTCTCGGTGGGGAATAATGAAAAACTGTTTTTT. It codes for CASRLSVGNNEKLFF.